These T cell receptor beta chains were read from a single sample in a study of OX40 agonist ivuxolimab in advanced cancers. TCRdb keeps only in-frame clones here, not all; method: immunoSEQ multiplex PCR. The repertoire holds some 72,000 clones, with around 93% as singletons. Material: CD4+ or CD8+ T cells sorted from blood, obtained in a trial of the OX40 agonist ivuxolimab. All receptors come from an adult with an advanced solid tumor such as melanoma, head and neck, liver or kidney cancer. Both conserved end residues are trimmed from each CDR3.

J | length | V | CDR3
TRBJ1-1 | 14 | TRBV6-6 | ASSYPLRDRATEAF
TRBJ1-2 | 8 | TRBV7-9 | ASSLDGYT
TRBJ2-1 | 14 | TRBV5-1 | ASSPEVGTGDNEQF
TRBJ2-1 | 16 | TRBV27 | ASSPGGGPAASYNEQF
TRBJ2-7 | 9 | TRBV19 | ASSPGYEQY
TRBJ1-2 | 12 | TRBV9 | ASSGRDGNYGYT
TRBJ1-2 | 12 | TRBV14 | ASSHRTGAYGYT
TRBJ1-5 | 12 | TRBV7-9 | ASSLAAWNQPQH
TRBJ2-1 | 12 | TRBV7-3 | ASSVNGGSYEQF
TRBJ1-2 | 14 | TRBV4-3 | ASSQAFQWTAQGYT
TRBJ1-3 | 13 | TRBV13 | ASSLSVGGLNTIY
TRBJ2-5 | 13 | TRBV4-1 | ASSQLSRGQETQY
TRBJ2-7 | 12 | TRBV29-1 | SVVGAGRVYEQY
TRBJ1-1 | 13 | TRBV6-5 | ASSYSEGPNTEAF
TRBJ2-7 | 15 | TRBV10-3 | AISESVPPFSSYEQY
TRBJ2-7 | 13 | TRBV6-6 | ASSYGETVGHEQY
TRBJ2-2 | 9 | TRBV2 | ASYSTGELF
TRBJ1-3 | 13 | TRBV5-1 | ASSLIGPSGNTIY
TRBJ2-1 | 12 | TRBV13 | ASRLGLDNNEQF
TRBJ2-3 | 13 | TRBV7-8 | ASSLGTGRTDTQY
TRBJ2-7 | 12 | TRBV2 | ARGLGTGGYEQY
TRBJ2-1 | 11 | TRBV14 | ASSRDRGNEQF
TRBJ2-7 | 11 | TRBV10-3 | AIGAGLSYEQY
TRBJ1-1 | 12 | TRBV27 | ASSSTGRWTEAF